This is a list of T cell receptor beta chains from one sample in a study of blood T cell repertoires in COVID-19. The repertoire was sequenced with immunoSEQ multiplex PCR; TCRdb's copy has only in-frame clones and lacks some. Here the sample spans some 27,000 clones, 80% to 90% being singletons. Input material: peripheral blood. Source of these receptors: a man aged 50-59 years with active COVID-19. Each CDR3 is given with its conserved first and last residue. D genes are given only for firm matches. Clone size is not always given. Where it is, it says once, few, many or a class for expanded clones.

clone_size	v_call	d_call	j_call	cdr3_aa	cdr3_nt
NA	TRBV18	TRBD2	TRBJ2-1	CASSRGLAGNRNEQFF	TGTGCCAGCTCACGAGGACTAGCGGGAAATAGGAATGAGCAGTTCTTC
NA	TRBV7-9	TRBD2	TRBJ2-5	CASSSLAGGGETQYF	TGTGCCAGCAGCTCGCTAGCGGGGGGCGGAGAGACCCAGTACTTC
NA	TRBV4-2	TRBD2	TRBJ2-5	CASSQERRGETQYF	TGTGCCAGCAGCCAAGAGCGGCGGGGGGAGACCCAGTACTTC
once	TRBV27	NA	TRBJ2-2	CASMGGRSNTGELFF	TGTGCCAGCATGGGGGGAAGGTCGAACACCGGGGAGCTGTTTTTT
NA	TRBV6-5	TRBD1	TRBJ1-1	CASSYSTGGRSTEAFF	TGTGCCAGCAGTTACTCGACAGGGGGTAGGAGCACTGAAGCTTTCTTT
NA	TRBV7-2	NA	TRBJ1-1	CATSRRIDTEAFF	TGTGCCACCTCCCGGAGGATCGACACTGAAGCTTTCTTT
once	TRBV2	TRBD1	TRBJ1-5	CASREGTGGYQPQHF	TGTGCCAGCAGGGAAGGGACAGGGGGCTATCAGCCCCAGCATTTT
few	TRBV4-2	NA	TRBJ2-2	CASSQDSSASTGELFF	TGTGCCAGCAGCCAAGATAGTTCCGCGTCCACCGGGGAGCTGTTTTTT
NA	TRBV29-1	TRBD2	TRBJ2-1	CSVEEAGGPYNEQFF	TGCAGCGTTGAGGAAGCGGGAGGGCCCTACAATGAGCAGTTCTTC
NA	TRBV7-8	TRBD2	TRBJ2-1	CASHSLAGSYNEQFF	TGTGCCAGCCACTCACTAGCGGGATCCTACAATGAGCAGTTCTTC
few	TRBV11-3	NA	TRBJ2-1	CASSLDGRPPSYNEQFF	TGTGCCAGCAGCTTAGATGGCAGGCCACCCTCCTACAATGAGCAGTTCTTC
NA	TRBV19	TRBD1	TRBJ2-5	CASSTGGAETQYF	TGTGCCAGTAGCACAGGGGGCGCCGAGACCCAGTACTTC
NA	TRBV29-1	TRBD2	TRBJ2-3	CSVGTSGWTDTQYF	TGCAGCGTTGGGACTAGCGGTTGGACAGATACGCAGTATTTT
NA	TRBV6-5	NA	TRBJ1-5	CASSYGQGIGQPQHF	TGTGCCAGCAGTTACGGCCAGGGGATAGGACAGCCCCAGCATTTT
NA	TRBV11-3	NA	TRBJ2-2	CASSLVANTGELFF	TGTGCCAGCAGCTTAGTCGCGAACACCGGGGAGCTGTTTTTT
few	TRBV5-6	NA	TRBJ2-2	CASSLYRVRTGELFF	TGTGCCAGCAGCTTATACAGGGTGAGAACCGGGGAGCTGTTTTTT
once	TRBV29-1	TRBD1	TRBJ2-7	CSVEFDRGYEQYF	TGCAGCGTTGAGTTTGACAGGGGCTACGAGCAGTACTTC
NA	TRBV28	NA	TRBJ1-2	CASRSTTGSEVLYGYTF	TGTGCCAGCAGATCTACAACAGGGTCTGAAGTCTTATATGGCTACACCTTC
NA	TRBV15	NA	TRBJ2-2	CATSRGLTGAGELFF	TGTGCCACCAGCAGGGGACTGACGGGCGCCGGGGAGCTGTTTTTT
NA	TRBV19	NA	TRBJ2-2	CASSGLLNTGELFF	TGTGCCAGTAGCGGACTACTGAACACCGGGGAGCTGTTTTTT
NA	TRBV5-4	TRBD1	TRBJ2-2	CASSRDRGPNTGELFF	TGTGCCAGCAGCCGGGACAGGGGGCCGAACACCGGGGAGCTGTTTTTT
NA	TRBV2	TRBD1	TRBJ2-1	CASSVYRGSLNEQFF	TGTGCCAGCAGTGTTTACAGGGGCTCTCTCAATGAGCAGTTCTTC